The rows below give T cell receptor beta chains drawn from one sample of a study of OX40 agonist ivuxolimab in advanced cancers. Libraries were prepared by immunoSEQ multiplex PCR; TCRdb keeps only in-frame clonotypes and omits some of them. Among about 63,000 clones listed, 80% to 90% were seen once. The sample here was CD4+ or CD8+ T cells sorted from blood, taken in a trial of the OX40 agonist ivuxolimab. The receptors were sampled from an adult with an advanced solid tumor such as melanoma, head and neck, liver or kidney cancer. Each CDR3 is given with its conserved first and last residue. The D gene is left open where the match is weak. The size of a clone is reported for some rows only, either as once, few or many, or as a class for expanded clones.

v_gene	abundance	d_gene	j_gene	CDR3aa
TRBV20-1	-	-	TRBJ2-3	CGWTGAHTQYF
TRBV9	-	-	TRBJ1-5	CASSVGPQGNQPQHF
TRBV23-1	-	-	TRBJ2-7	CASQSIGGDDDTYEQYF
TRBV7-2	-	-	TRBJ2-7	CASSLGFRPGEGEQYF
TRBV7-9	-	-	TRBJ2-7	CASSLGAQGREQYF
TRBV11-3	-	-	TRBJ2-3	CASSSTGFKDTQYF
TRBV10-3	-	TRBD2	TRBJ2-3	CAISEGTSGITDTQYF
TRBV19	-	TRBD1	TRBJ2-3	CASSDRGGPDTQYF
TRBV4-1	-	TRBD2	TRBJ2-1	CASSQFKVTSGYNEQFF
TRBV7-2	-	-	TRBJ2-7	CASSLAGAYEQYF
TRBV7-2	-	-	TRBJ2-5	CASRRGSGRETQYF
TRBV5-1	-	-	TRBJ1-1	CASSFGAAQANTEAFF
TRBV18	once	TRBD2	TRBJ2-1	CASSSPSGRATNEQFF
TRBV14	-	-	TRBJ2-3	CASSLDPSIRHRGTDTQYF
TRBV10-3	-	TRBD2	TRBJ2-1	CAISDNSGSSYNEQFF
TRBV5-4	-	TRBD1	TRBJ2-7	CASSSTGANEQYF
TRBV5-8	few	TRBD2	TRBJ2-5	CASSLGAGGSETQYF
TRBV4-3	-	-	TRBJ1-1	CASSQDAVTEAFF
TRBV9	-	-	TRBJ2-7	CASSPPNTYEQYF
TRBV27	-	-	TRBJ2-3	CASSPPGGGRDTDTQYF
TRBV9	-	-	TRBJ2-6	CASSSLGSGANVLTF
TRBV15	-	-	TRBJ2-2	CATSRESARNTGELFF
TRBV21-1	-	-	TRBJ2-1	CASSCTTSGRDNEQFF
TRBV11-1	-	TRBD1	TRBJ2-7	CASSSRSGTGAYEQYF
TRBV29-1	-	-	TRBJ2-5	CSAQGPPETQYF
TRBV30	-	-	TRBJ2-3	CAWSVLKGEPDTQYF
TRBV28	-	-	TRBJ1-5	CASWYSLSNQPQHF
TRBV15	-	-	TRBJ2-2	CATSRDWGTGELFF